This T cell receptor beta chain stems from a study of T-cell reconstitution after alpha-beta-depleted transplantation in children. V was clipped by 0 bases and J by 5 bases, with 5 bases between them. The CDR3 has 13 residues. Germline-derived CDR1 and CDR2 are SGDLS and YYNGEE. This clonotype was detected ten times or more. Unique molecular identifiers were used in preparing the TCRbeta library. TCRdb fed the PCR reads into MiXCR, producing one record per CDR3 protein. The top ten clones hold 27% of a sample with 350,000 to 500,000 distinct CDR3 sequences, over 40% of them seen once. The material sequenced was PBMCs, taken before TCRalphabeta/CD19-depleted stem cell transplant. The clonotype originates from a girl aged 2-10 years with aplastic anemia, due to receive a stem cell transplant. The genes are TRBV9 and TRBJ2-2, with D maybe TRBD2 (5 bases). The CDR3 DNA is TGTGCCAGCAGCGTAGCGGGAACCGGGGAGCTGTTTTTT. Translated, it gives CASSVAGTGELFF.